This TCR beta chain was identified in a study of blood T cell repertoires in COVID-19. For the study at large: Sites across the United States, Italy and Spain contributed samples from acute and convalescent COVID-19. Sources were T cells, B-cell-depleted T cells, or PBMCs; the material itself was cDNA or gDNA.

CDR3 length equals 15 residues. Germline V CDR1 and CDR2: MGHRA, YSYEKL. V lost 1 base and J lost 1, with 11 bases in between. In the original processing: Estimates of nucleated cell counts were drawn from the amplification of reference gene primers. Generated by immunoSEQ multiplex PCR, the TCRdb table keeps only in-frame clones and is missing some. The DNA was the basis for D and trimming; V, J and clone size are from that table. The sample includes some 150,000 clones, 80% to 90% of them seen just once. This receptor was taken from an older man with acute or convalescent COVID-19. The sample consisted of peripheral blood. J is TRBJ2-7 and V is TRBV4-1; D is unclear. For the CDR3, the DNA is TGCGCCAGCAGCCAAGGACTGGCTCCGTCCTACGAGCAGTACTTC. It codes for CASSQGLAPSYEQYF.